This record looks at one T cell receptor (beta chain) sequence and its context. These data originate in a study of blood T cell repertoires in COVID-19. Study overall: The origin of the acute and convalescent COVID-19 samples was the United States, Italy and Spain. PBMCs, B-cell-depleted T cells, or T cells were the source of the cDNA or gDNA that made up the material.

Per the original data handling: By means of reference gene primer amplification, nucleated cell counts were estimated. Repertoires were generated with immunoSEQ multiplex PCR, while TCRdb's copy carries only in-frame clones and drops some. V and J calls and clone size are copied from that table; D and trimming were computed from the DNA. The data contain 70,000 to 90,000 clones, roughly 80% of them singletons. This TCR was sampled from a woman aged 60-70 years with acute or convalescent COVID-19. Sequences were obtained from peripheral blood.

This chain's CDR3 is CASRTGTFEKETQYF. Here the CDR3 DNA reads TGTGCCAGCAGGACCGGGACATTCGAAAAAGAGACCCAGTACTTC. The chain links TRBV5-4 to TRBJ2-5; D may be TRBD1 (6 bases). The CDR3 totals 15 residues. Germline V gene lookup returns CDR1 SGHNT and CDR2 YYREEE (reference sequence). V dropped 5 bases and J dropped 3 bases, with 17 bases sitting between them.